This passage covers 31 T cell receptor beta chains from one sample sequenced in a study of cytomegalovirus exposure and HLA in healthy donors. In the PCR, 60 Vbeta and 13 Jbeta primers were used. Profiled with immunoSEQ multiplex PCR; TCRdb holds only in-frame clones, not every one. The sample holds about 120,000 clones, about 74% seen once. Input material: PBMCs. These TCRs come from a man aged 30-40 years in good health and CMV-seronegative.

The gene calls are TRBV7-9 and TRBJ1-4; D unclear. V shed 0 bases and J shed 4 bases, with 6 bases lying between them. This CDR3 spans 14 amino acids. Germline CDR1 is SEHNR and CDR2 is FQNEAQ (reference sequence). The CDR3 DNA reads TGTGCCAGCAGCTTAGCTCGGGGTAATGAAAAACTGTTTTTT. Its protein is CASSLARGNEKLFF.

The chain recombines TRBV27 with TRBJ2-1; 8 bases fit TRBD1. V was pared by 4 bases and J by 12 bases, with 14 bases of the junction left unmatched. The CDR3 contains 15 residues. The germline V gene encodes CDR1 MNHEY and CDR2 SMNVEV (reference sequence). The CDR3 coding sequence is TGTGCCAGCAGTTCCCGGATAGTCCCAGGGGGCGCGCAGTTCTTC. Translation: CASSSRIVPGGAQFF.

The chain recombines TRBV28 with TRBJ1-5; TRBD1 is a possible D gene (5 bases). The CDR3 is 12 amino acids. The V and J ends lost 9 bases and 4 bases respectively, with 10 bases between them. CDR1 and CDR2 (germline): MDHEN, SYDVKM. CDR3 DNA: TGTGCCAGTACGGGGGGGAATCAGCCCCAGCATTTT. Residues: CASTGGNQPQHF.

V usage is TRBV7-3 and J usage is TRBJ2-1; D is possibly TRBD1 (5 bases). V lost 6 bases and J lost 6, with 6 bases in between. This CDR3 contains 11 residues. Germline V gives CDR1 SGHTA, CDR2 FQGTGA. CDR3 sequence (DNA): TGTGCCAGCAGTAGGGGCAATGAGCAGTTCTTC. Its protein is CASSRGNEQFF.

In DNA, the CDR3 is TGTGCCAGCAGCCCAGACAGGGCGGGGGAAAAACTGTTTTTT. Encoded protein: CASSPDRAGEKLFF. The chain has TRBV7-2 and TRBJ1-4; TRBD1 aligns across 7 bases. This CDR3 has 14 amino acids. With V trimmed by 5 bases and J by 8 bases, 8 bases remained unmatched. Germline V gene lookup returns CDR1 SGHTA and CDR2 FQGNSA.

This chain uses TRBV6-1 with TRBJ2-5; the match to TRBD1 covers 8 bases. CDR3 length equals 18 residues. V was pared by 2 bases and J by 5 bases, with 16 bases of the junction left unmatched. CDR1 and CDR2 from the germline V gene are MNHNS and SASEGT. CDR3 amino acids: CASSERGTGYWDGETQYF. In nucleotides, the CDR3 is TGTGCCAGCAGTGAAAGGGGGACAGGATACTGGGATGGGGAGACCCAGTACTTC.

The chain employs TRBV10-3 and TRBJ2-2, with D uncertain. The CDR3 spans 11 residues. The ends were cut back, 6 bases at V and 5 bases at J, with 4 bases in the middle. CDR1 and CDR2 (germline): ENHRY, SYGVKD. CDR3 nucleotide sequence: TGTGCCATCAGCAAAACCGGGGAGCTGTTTTTT. Its translation: CAISKTGELFF.

The chain joins TRBV5-6 to TRBJ1-1; possibly TRBD1 for D (5 bases). Germline assignment: CDR1 SGHDT and CDR2 YYEEEE. The CDR3 covers 16 residues. Trimming shortened V by 1 base and J by 0 bases, and 13 bases separated the two germline ends. CDR3 loop: CASSLLGHKLNTEAFF. The CDR3 nucleotides are TGTGCCAGCAGCTTGCTAGGACACAAACTGAACACTGAAGCTTTCTTT.

This chain uses TRBV28 with TRBJ1-2; D is perhaps TRBD1 (6 bases). V lost 7 bases and J 0 bases, leaving 12 bases between the germline ends. Germline V gene lookup returns CDR1 MDHEN and CDR2 SYDVKM. The CDR3 is 14 residues long. The CDR3 region has the DNA TGTGCCAGCAAGCCGGGACAAGCTAACTATGGCTACACCTTC. This translates into CASKPGQANYGYTF.

This clone was seen just once. The chain recombines TRBV5-1 with TRBJ1-1; D remains unclear. Trimming stripped 4 bases from V and 0 bases from J, with 7 bases between. This CDR3 is 13 amino acids long. Germline V gene data show CDR1 as SGHRS and CDR2 as YFSETQ. CDR3: CASSLTLNTEAFF. The CDR3 DNA reads as TGCGCCAGCAGCCTTACACTGAACACTGAAGCTTTCTTT.

This chain connects TRBV27 to TRBJ2-7, with D possibly matching TRBD2 (6 bases). The CDR3 length is 15 residues. CDR1 is MNHEY, CDR2 SMNVEV, per germline (reference sequence). Trimming stripped 5 bases from V and 4 bases from J, with 18 bases between. The CDR3 DNA sequence: TGTGCCAGCAGTCTCACAATTGGCGGGATTTACGAGCAGTACTTC. This encodes CASSLTIGGIYEQYF.

This clone was counted a single time. The chain joins TRBV28 to TRBJ2-3, with D possibly matching TRBD2 (6 bases). The CDR3 contains 14 residues. Looked up from germline, CDR1 is MDHEN and CDR2 is SYDVKM. Deletions cut 8 bases from V and 0 bases from J, with 12 bases between. The CDR3 coding sequence is TGTGCCAGCTCGGTAGCGGCTAGCACAGATACGCAGTATTTT. Encoded protein: CASSVAASTDTQYF. Supplemented by reference TRBV28 and TRBJ2-3, the full variable domain reads DVKVTQSSRYLVKRTGEKVFLECVQDMDHENMFWYRQDPGLGLRLIYFSYDVKMKEKGDIPEGYSVSREKKERFSLILESASTNQTSMYLCASSVAASTDTQYFGPGTRLTVL.

V usage is TRBV5-1 and J usage is TRBJ1-3; the D gene is possibly TRBD1 (6 bases). The V gene's germline CDR1 is SGHRS and CDR2 YFSETQ. V was cut by 4 bases and J by 0 bases, with 14 bases left in between. The CDR3 loop spans 16 amino acids. CDR3 DNA: TGCGCCAGCAGCCCCTTTCAGGGGACCTCTGGAAACACCATATATTTT. It encodes CASSPFQGTSGNTIYF.

The chain links TRBV7-2 to TRBJ1-6; 7 bases align to TRBD1. The CDR3 is 16 amino acids. Germline CDR1 is SGHTA and CDR2 is FQGNSA. Trimming took 3 bases from V and 7 from J; bases not matched to a gene: 9. CDR3 coding DNA: TGTGCCAGCAGCTTCCCGGCCGGGACAGTCAATTCACCCCTCCACTTT. This sequence encodes CASSFPAGTVNSPLHF.

CDR3: CASSLYDSGGPYNEQFF. The CDR3 DNA reads TGTGCCAGCAGCTTGTACGATAGCGGGGGGCCATACAATGAGCAGTTCTTC. The chain combines TRBV5-4 with TRBJ2-1; TRBD2 agrees at 10 bases. This CDR3 is 17 amino acids long. J was trimmed by 4 bases and V by 1 base; bases with no gene match: 8. CDR1 SGHNT and CDR2 YYREEE come from the germline V gene (reference sequence).

The genes are TRBV7-9 and TRBJ2-2, with D possibly matching TRBD2 (5 bases). Germline assignment: CDR1 SEHNR and CDR2 FQNEAQ (reference sequence). Trimming left V 5 bases short and J 4 bases short, with 11 bases between. The CDR3 sequence is 14 residues long. The CDR3 bases are TGTGCCAGCAGCCTAGGACTTTCCACCGGGGAGCTGTTTTTT. This encodes CASSLGLSTGELFF.

CDR3: CASSQERDRGLETQYF. CDR3 in DNA: TGTGCCAGCAGCCAAGAAAGGGACAGGGGGCTAGAGACCCAGTACTTC. The chain employs TRBV4-2 and TRBJ2-5, with 12 nucleotides matching TRBD1. Germline trimming cut 0 bases from V and 4 bases from J; bases unmatched to any gene: 3. The germline V gene has CDR1 LGHNA and CDR2 YNFKEQ. The CDR3 runs 16 residues.

The V gene is TRBV28, the J gene TRBJ1-5, with a tentative D call TRBD1 (5 bases). The germline V gene encodes CDR1 MDHEN and CDR2 SYDVKM. Trimming pared 6 bases from V and 3 bases from J, leaving 21 bases between. CDR3 length equals 17 residues. The CDR3, as DNA: TGTGCCAGCAGCGGATACAGGTACCAGATTTTCAATCAGCCCCAGCATTTT. Protein: CASSGYRYQIFNQPQHF.

The chain recombines TRBV28 with TRBJ1-1, with D tentatively TRBD1 (5 bases). This CDR3 has 15 amino acids. V was trimmed by 5 bases and J by 1 base, leaving 14 bases between them. Germline-derived CDR1 and CDR2 are MDHEN and SYDVKM. Written as DNA, the CDR3 is TGTGCCAGCAGTCCCCCAGGGAGGGCGAACACTGAAGCTTTCTTT. This sequence encodes CASSPPGRANTEAFF.

J is TRBJ2-2 and V is TRBV9; 13 bases fit TRBD2. With V trimmed by 0 bases and J by 5 bases, 4 bases remained unmatched. CDR3 size: 17 residues. CDR1 is SGDLS and CDR2 is YYNGEE in the germline V gene. In nucleotides, the CDR3 is TGTGCCAGCAGCGTAGCCACTAGCGGGAGGGGTACCGGGGAGCTGTTTTTT. Protein: CASSVATSGRGTGELFF.

The chain couples TRBV10-3 to TRBJ1-3; D remains unclear. CDR3 length: 16 residues. V was cut by 0 bases and J by 0 bases, with 9 bases left in between. Looked up from germline, CDR1 is ENHRY and CDR2 is SYGVKD. The DNA of the CDR3 is TGTGCCATCAGTGAGTCGGCCGGGATCTCTGGAAACACCATATATTTT. Its translation is CAISESAGISGNTIYF.

A note on this clone: The germline gene is not matched at one end of the junction; a read error may be the cause. The chain uses TRBV6-5 and TRBJ2-1; TRBD2 matches 7 bases. The CDR3 spans 15 residues. The germline gives CDR1 MNHEY, CDR2 SVGAGI. CDR3 sequence: CVSSYGRSSYNEQFF. The CDR3, as DNA: TGTGTCAGCAGTTACGGGAGGAGCTCCTACAATGAGCAGTTCTTC.

The chain employs TRBV6-1 and TRBJ1-4, with D possibly being TRBD1 (5 bases). The V end lost 11 bases, the J end lost 7 bases, and 17 bases lay between the germline ends. The CDR3 extends over 13 amino acids. The germline CDR1 and CDR2 sequences are MNHNS and SASEGT. DNA of the CDR3: TGTGCCTCAGGGACTACTAGGGGTGAAAAACTGTTTTTT. It encodes CASGTTRGEKLFF.

The chain employs TRBV15 and TRBJ1-4; D might be TRBD1 (5 bases). Germline V gene sequence: CDR1 LNHNV, CDR2 YYDKDF (reference sequence). The CDR3 runs to 15 residues. V gave up 1 base and J gave up 5 bases, with 11 bases separating them. CDR3 loop: CATSRVAGWNEKLFF. The CDR3 nucleotides are TGTGCCACCAGCAGAGTGGCAGGGTGGAATGAAAAACTGTTTTTT.

Only one count was recorded for this clone. The chain is built from TRBV14 and TRBJ2-7; weak D call: TRBD2 (5 bases). The V gene's germline CDR1 is SGHDN and CDR2 FVKESK. This CDR3 is built from 13 residues. V was clipped by 10 bases and J by 3 bases, with 16 bases between them. CDR3: CATSLNRDYEQYF. The CDR3 coding sequence is TGTGCCACAAGCTTGAACCGGGACTACGAGCAGTACTTC.

This clone was found once. This chain uses TRBV5-1 with TRBJ1-2; 7 bases are shared with TRBD1. The CDR3 is made up of 14 amino acids. Germline V gene sequence: CDR1 SGHRS, CDR2 YFSETQ. The ends lost 0 bases at V and 5 bases at J; junction bases unmatched: 4. For the CDR3, the DNA is TGCGCCAGCAGCTTGGACCAGGGGGGTTATGGCTACACCTTC. Its protein product is CASSLDQGGYGYTF.

This chain joins TRBV5-1 and TRBJ1-4, with TRBD1 as a possible D gene (6 bases). The CDR3 covers 14 residues. Trimming shortened V by 1 base and J by 7 bases, and 11 bases separated the two germline ends. Germline V gene sequence: CDR1 SGHRS, CDR2 YFSETQ. The CDR3 nucleotides read TGCGCCAGCAGCTTGCGGGGGGCTGGTGAAAAACTGTTTTTT. Protein: CASSLRGAGEKLFF.

This chain connects TRBV5-4 to TRBJ2-7; the match to TRBD2 covers 7 bases. V trimming: 1 base; J trimming: 0 bases; junction bases outside the gene matches: 7. Germline V CDR1 and CDR2: SGHNT, YYREEE (reference sequence). The CDR3 length is 16 residues. CDR3 bases: TGTGCCAGCAGCTTGAGGTCCGGGACTAACTCCTACGAGCAGTACTTC. Protein: CASSLRSGTNSYEQYF.

The chain links TRBV2 to TRBJ2-7; a possible D gene is TRBD2 (5 bases). Per germline, CDR1 SNHLY and CDR2 FYNNEI. V lost 6 bases to trimming and J lost 2 bases, with 14 bases between them. This CDR3 region has 14 residues. CDR3 in DNA: TGTGCCAGCAGAGAACCCGGGGTTACCTACGAGCAGTACTTC. It encodes CASREPGVTYEQYF.

This clone was detected a few times. The V call is TRBV7-8, the J call TRBJ2-1, with TRBD2 matching over 13 bases. Germline CDR1 reads SGHVS; CDR2 reads FQNEAQ. The trim removed 3 bases at V and 6 bases at J, leaving 2 bases unmatched. The CDR3 has 15 residues. Written as DNA, the CDR3 is TGTGCCAGCAGCTTTGGACTAGCGGGAGTCAATGAGCAGTTCTTC. This encodes CASSFGLAGVNEQFF.

The V call is TRBV6-4, the J call TRBJ2-5, with TRBD2 as a possible D gene (5 bases). Deletions cut 4 bases from V and 4 bases from J, with 10 bases between. CDR1 is MRHNA and CDR2 is SNTAGT in the germline V gene. This CDR3 is 13 amino acids long. The chain's CDR3 is CASSGRAGETQYF. CDR3 DNA sequence: TGTGCCAGCAGTGGCCGGGCGGGAGAGACCCAGTACTTC.